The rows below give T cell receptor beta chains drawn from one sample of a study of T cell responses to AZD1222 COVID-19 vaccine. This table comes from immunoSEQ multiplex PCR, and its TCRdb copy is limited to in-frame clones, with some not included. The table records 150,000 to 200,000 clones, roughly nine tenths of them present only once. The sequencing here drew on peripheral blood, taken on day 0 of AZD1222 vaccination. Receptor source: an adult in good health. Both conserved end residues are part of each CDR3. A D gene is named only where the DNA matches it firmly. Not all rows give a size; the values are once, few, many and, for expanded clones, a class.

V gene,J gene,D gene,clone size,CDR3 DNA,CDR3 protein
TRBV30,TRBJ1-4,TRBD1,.,TGTGCACAACTAGGACAGGGCGGAAAGCTGTTTTTT,CAQLGQGGKLFF
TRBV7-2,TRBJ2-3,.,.,TGTGCCAGCAGACAGGGGGCACTAGCGGGGGATACGCAGTATTTT,CASRQGALAGDTQYF
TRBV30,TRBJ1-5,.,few,TGTGCCTGGAGCGGGGTAAATCAGCCCCAGCATTTT,CAWSGVNQPQHF
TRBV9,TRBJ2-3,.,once,TGTGCCAGCAGCGTACGGGCAGGGACTAGCACAGATACGCAGTATTTT,CASSVRAGTSTDTQYF
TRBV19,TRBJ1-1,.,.,TGTGCCAGTAGTATTCGTCGGGGAGTCACTGAAGCTTTCTTT,CASSIRRGVTEAFF
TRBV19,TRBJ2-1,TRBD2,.,TGTGCCAGTAGTAGCGGGGGGGCCTGGAATGAGCAGTTCTTC,CASSSGGAWNEQFF
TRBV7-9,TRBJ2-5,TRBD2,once,TGTGCCAGCAGTCCTGCGGGAGGTGCGACCCAGTACTTC,CASSPAGGATQYF
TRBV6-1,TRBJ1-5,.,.,TGTGCCAGCAGTGGTAGCTGGGCGCGGAGCAATCAGCCCCAGCATTTT,CASSGSWARSNQPQHF
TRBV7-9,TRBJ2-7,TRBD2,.,TGTGCCAGCAGCTTAGGAGGACTAGCGGGTGTGATCTACGAGCAGTACTTC,CASSLGGLAGVIYEQYF
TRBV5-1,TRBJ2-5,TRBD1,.,TGCGCCAGCAGCTTGGGGGGGACAGGGCCACAAGAGACCCAGTACTTC,CASSLGGTGPQETQYF
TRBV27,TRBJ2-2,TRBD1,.,TGTGCCAGCAGTTTATCGCGGGTTGGGACAGGGGTGAACACCGGGGAGCTGTTTTTT,CASSLSRVGTGVNTGELFF
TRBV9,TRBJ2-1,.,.,TGTGCCAGCAGCGTAGCCAAGGAGGTTCACAATGAGCAGTTCTTC,CASSVAKEVHNEQFF
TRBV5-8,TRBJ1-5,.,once,TGTGCCAGCAGGTCATATAGCAATCAGCCCCAGCATTTT,CASRSYSNQPQHF
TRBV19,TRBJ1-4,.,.,TGTGCCAGTAGTATGTGGGGGGATAATGAAAAACTGTTTTTT,CASSMWGDNEKLFF
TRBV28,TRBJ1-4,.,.,TGTGCCAGCAGCTTAGGGGTTCGGACAACTAATGAAAAACTGTTTTTT,CASSLGVRTTNEKLFF
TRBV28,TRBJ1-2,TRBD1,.,TGTGCCAGCAGAAAACCGGGACAGGGAGGATCGATCGGCTACACCTTC,CASRKPGQGGSIGYTF
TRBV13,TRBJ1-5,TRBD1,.,TGTGCCAGCAGCTCATCCGGGACAGACCCAAATCAGCCCCAGCATTTT,CASSSSGTDPNQPQHF
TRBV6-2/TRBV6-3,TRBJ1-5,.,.,TGTGCCAGCAGTCCCTCGGACAGATTTTTTCAGCCCCAGCATTTT,CASSPSDRFFQPQHF
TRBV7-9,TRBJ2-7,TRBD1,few,TGTGCCAGCAGCACGGACAGGGGGACGTACGAGCAGTACTTC,CASSTDRGTYEQYF
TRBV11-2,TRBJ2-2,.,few,TGTGCCAGCAGCTCGACCGGGTATCCGTCGGTCGGGGAGCTGTTTTTT,CASSSTGYPSVGELFF
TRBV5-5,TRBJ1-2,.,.,TGTGCCAGCAGCTTCCCGTCACGCTCTAACTATGGCTACACCTTC,CASSFPSRSNYGYTF
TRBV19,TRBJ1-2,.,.,TGTGCCAGTAGTACACAGGTGACCTATGGCTACACCTTC,CASSTQVTYGYTF
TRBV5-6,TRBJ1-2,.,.,TGTGCCAGCAGGCCCTTACAGGGTGGGTATGGCTACACCTTC,CASRPLQGGYGYTF
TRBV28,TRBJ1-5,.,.,TGTGCCAGCAGTTTAGGTGGGTTCCAGCCCCAGCATTTT,CASSLGGFQPQHF
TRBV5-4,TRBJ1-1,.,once,TGTGCCAGCAGCTTGATAGGGCCGGCGGGCACTGAAGCTTTCTTT,CASSLIGPAGTEAFF
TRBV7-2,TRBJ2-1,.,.,TGTGCCAGCAGCTTAGCGGAGACCAGGGGCCTACCTTACAATGAGCAGTTCTTC,CASSLAETRGLPYNEQFF
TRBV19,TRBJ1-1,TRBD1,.,TGTGCCAGTAGTATAACGGGACAGGGAGGCACTGAAGCTTTCTTT,CASSITGQGGTEAFF
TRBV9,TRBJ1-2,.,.,TGTGCCAGCAGCGTTAGTCAGGAGACCTATGGCTACACCTTC,CASSVSQETYGYTF
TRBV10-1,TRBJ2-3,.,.,TGCGCCAGCGGCACAGATACGCAGTATTTT,CASGTDTQYF